The clone carrying this TCR beta chain was counted once. Its matching antigen is unknown. This sample was taken from a study of T cell responses to AZD1222 COVID-19 vaccine. Study-wide points: After the peak T cell response, and only then, were repertoires sampled. At 160-218 and 743-854, vaccine-associated CD4 TCRs were dominant, and they spanned spike. Spike-specific TCR breadth and depth grew following two AZD1222 doses. Reports indicate that nearly half of spike-specific TCRs are directed at unmutated variant regions.

Germline V gene lookup returns CDR1 LNHNV and CDR2 YYDKDF (reference sequence). The CDR3 runs 16 residues. V was clipped by 0 bases and J by 5 bases; unmatched bases: 4. Libraries were prepared by immunoSEQ multiplex PCR; TCRdb keeps only in-frame clonotypes and omits some of them. Among just over 90,000 clones listed, 80% to 90% were seen once. The V and J genes are TRBV15 and TRBJ1-5, with 10 bases identical to TRBD1. The source is an adult who received the AZD1222 COVID-19 vaccine. The starting material was peripheral blood, obtained 28 days after the second AZD1222 dose. CDR3 amino acids: CATSRDRGTGDQPQHF. In DNA, the CDR3 is TGTGCCACCAGCAGAGATCGGGGGACAGGGGATCAGCCCCAGCATTTT.